This T cell receptor (beta chain) was sequenced during a study of brain T cells in children with intractable seizures. The germline V gene encodes CDR1 SGHNT and CDR2 YYREEE (reference sequence). With V trimmed by 0 bases and J by 2 bases, 4 bases remained unmatched. The CDR3 extends over 15 amino acids. Measured with immunoSEQ multiplex PCR; TCRdb has only the in-frame clones, and not every one. Of tens of thousands of clones in the sample, under 95% were seen once. The starting material was peripheral blood, obtained at surgery. The clonotype was recovered from a girl aged 2 to 9 with Rasmussen encephalitis and intractable seizures. This rearrangement joins TRBV5-4 to TRBJ2-7; 8 nucleotides line up with TRBD2. The CDR3 DNA follows: TGTGCCAGCAGCTTGGAACTAGCGGCAACCTACGAGCAGTACTTC. This gives the protein CASSLELAATYEQYF.